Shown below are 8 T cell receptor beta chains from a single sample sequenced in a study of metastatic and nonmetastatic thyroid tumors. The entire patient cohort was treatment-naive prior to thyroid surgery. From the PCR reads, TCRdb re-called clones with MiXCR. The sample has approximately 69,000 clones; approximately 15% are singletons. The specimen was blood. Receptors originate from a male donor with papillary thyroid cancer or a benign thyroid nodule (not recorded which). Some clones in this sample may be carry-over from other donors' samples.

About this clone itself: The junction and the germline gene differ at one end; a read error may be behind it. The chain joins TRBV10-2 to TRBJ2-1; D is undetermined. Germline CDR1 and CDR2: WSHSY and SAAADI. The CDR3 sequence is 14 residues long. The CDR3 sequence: CASSDLGSSNERFF. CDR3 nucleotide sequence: TGCGCCAGCAGTGACTTGGGTAGCAGCAATGAGCGGTTCTTC.

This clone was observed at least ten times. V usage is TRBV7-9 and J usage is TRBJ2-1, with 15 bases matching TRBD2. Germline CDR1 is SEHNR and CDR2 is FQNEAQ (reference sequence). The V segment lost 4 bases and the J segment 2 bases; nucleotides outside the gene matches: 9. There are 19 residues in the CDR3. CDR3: CASSYIGLAGGNPYNEQFF. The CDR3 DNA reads TGTGCCAGCAGCTATATAGGACTAGCGGGAGGGAACCCCTACAATGAGCAGTTCTTC.

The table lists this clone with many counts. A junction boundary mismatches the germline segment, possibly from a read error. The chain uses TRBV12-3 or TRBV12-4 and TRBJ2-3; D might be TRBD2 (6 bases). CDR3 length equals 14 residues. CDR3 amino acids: CASTPGGSTNTQYF. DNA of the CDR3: TGTGCCAGCACCCCCGGAGGGAGCACAAATACGCAGTATTTT.

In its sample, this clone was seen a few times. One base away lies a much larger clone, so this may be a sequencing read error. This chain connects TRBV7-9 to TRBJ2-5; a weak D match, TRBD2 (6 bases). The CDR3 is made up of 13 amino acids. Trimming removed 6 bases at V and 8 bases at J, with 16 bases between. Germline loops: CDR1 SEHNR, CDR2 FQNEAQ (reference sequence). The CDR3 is CASRPTGEDTQYF. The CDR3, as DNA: TGTGCCAGCAGACCTACTGGGGAGGACACCCAGTACTTC.

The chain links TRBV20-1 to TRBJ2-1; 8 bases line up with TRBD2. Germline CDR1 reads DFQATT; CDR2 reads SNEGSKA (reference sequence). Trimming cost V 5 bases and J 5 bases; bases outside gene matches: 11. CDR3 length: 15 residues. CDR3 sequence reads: CSAFVAGGPHNEQFF. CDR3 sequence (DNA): TGCAGTGCTTTTGTGGCGGGAGGTCCGCACAATGAGCAGTTCTTC.

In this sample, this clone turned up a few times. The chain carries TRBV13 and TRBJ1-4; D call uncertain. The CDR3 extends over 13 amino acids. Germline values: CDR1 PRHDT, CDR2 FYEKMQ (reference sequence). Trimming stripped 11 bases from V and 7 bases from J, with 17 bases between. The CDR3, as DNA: TGTGCCTGTAGCCGAACGGGGTCTGAAAAACTGTTTTTT. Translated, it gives CACSRTGSEKLFF.

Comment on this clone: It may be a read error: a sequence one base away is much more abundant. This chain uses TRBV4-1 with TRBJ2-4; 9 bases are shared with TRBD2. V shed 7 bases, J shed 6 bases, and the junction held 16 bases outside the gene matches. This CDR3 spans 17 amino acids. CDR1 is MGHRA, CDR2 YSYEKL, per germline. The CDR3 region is CASISRAGGGSVNIQYF. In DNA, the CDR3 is TGCGCCAGCATCTCAAGGGCGGGAGGGGGGTCAGTAAACATTCAGTACTTC.

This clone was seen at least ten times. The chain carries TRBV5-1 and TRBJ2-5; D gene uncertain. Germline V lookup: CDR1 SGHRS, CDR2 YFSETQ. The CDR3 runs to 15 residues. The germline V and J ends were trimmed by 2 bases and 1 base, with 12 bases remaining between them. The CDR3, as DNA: TGCGCCAGCAGCTTTTACCCCGGCGCCCAAGAGACCCAGTACTTC. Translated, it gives CASSFYPGAQETQYF.